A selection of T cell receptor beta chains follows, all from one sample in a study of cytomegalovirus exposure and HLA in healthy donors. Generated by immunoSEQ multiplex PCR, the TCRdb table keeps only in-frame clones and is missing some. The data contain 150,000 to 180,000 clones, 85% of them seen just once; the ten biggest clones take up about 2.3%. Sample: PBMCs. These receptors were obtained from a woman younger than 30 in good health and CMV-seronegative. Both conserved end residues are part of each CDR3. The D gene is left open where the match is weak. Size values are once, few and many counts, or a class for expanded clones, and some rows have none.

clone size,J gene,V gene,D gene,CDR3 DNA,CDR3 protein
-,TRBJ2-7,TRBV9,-,TGTGCCAGCAGCGTAGCGCCAAGAAACTACGAGCAGTACTTC,CASSVAPRNYEQYF
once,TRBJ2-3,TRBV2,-,TGTGCCAGCAGTCCGGCCCCTGCGGTCGATACGCAGTATTTT,CASSPAPAVDTQYF
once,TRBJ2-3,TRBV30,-,TGTGCCTGGAGTGTGTTGTACCTGAACAGACGCACAGATACGCAGTATTTT,CAWSVLYLNRRTDTQYF
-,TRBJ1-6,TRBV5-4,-,TGTGCCACCGGAGTGTGGTCTAATTCACCCCTCCACTTT,CATGVWSNSPLHF
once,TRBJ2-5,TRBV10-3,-,TGTGCCATCAGTGAGTCCGTTATGGACAGCGAGAAGACCCAGTACTTC,CAISESVMDSEKTQYF
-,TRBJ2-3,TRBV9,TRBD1,TGTGCCAGCAGCGTACGGGACAGGGTTTCGGATACGCAGTATTTT,CASSVRDRVSDTQYF
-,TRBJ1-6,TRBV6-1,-,TGTGCCAGCAGGAGGGAACGGGGGTCACCCCTCCACTTT,CASRRERGSPLHF
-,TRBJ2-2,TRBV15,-,TGTGCCACCAGCCCTATTTTGGACTACCTCCGTTTGAACACCGGGGAGCTGTTTTTT,CATSPILDYLRLNTGELFF
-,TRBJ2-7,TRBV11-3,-,TGTGCCAGCAGCCAGGTGGACTACGAGCAGTACTTC,CASSQVDYEQYF
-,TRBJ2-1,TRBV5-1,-,TGCGCCAGCAGCTCAAGCCTGAACAATGAGCAGTTCTTC,CASSSSLNNEQFF
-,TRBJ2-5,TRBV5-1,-,TGCGCCAGCAGCTTGGAGCTAGCGCAGACCCAGTACTTC,CASSLELAQTQYF
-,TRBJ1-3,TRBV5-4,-,TGTGCCAGCAGCTTGGGACCGGGTAATTCTGGAAACACCATATATTTT,CASSLGPGNSGNTIYF
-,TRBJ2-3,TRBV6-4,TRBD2,TGTGCCAGCAGTGATGAGCGGGGCACTAGCACAGATACGCAGTATTTT,CASSDERGTSTDTQYF
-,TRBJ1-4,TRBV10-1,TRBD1,TGCGCCAGCACGACAGGGTATGGTGAAAAACTGTTTTTT,CASTTGYGEKLFF
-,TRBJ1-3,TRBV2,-,TGTGCCAGCATTCATACCGCGACAGGAGTAGGAAACACCATATATTTT,CASIHTATGVGNTIYF
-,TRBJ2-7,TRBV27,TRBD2,TGTGCCAGCAGTTCCGCGACTAGCGGCTTGATCGAGCAGTACTTC,CASSSATSGLIEQYF
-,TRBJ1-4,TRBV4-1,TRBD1,TGCGCCAGCAGCCAAGACCCCGGGACAGGGGGTGAAAAACTGTTTTTT,CASSQDPGTGGEKLFF
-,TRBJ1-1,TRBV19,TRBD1,TGTGCCAGTGATGAAGGACAGGGGTATGACACTGAAGCTTTCTTT,CASDEGQGYDTEAFF
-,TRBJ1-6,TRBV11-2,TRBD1,TGTGCCAGCAGCTTAATCGGGGTTGGACAGGGTAATTCACCCCTCCACTTT,CASSLIGVGQGNSPLHF
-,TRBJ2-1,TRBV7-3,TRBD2,TGTGCCAGCAGCCCACGGACTAGCGGGAGGCTAGACAATGAGCAGTTCTTC,CASSPRTSGRLDNEQFF
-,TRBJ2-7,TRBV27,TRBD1,TGTGCCAGCAGCCCGGGACAGACCTACGAGCAGTACTTC,CASSPGQTYEQYF
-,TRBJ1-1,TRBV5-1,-,TGCGCCAGCAGCTTGGGCATGGGGCCGGGTTTGAACACTGAAGCTTTCTTT,CASSLGMGPGLNTEAFF
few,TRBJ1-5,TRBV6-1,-,TGTGCCAGCAGTGAAGACAGTTTTCAGCCCCAGCATTTT,CASSEDSFQPQHF
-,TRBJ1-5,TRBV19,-,TGTGCCAGTAGTATAGATGCCGGGGATCAGCCCCAGCATTTT,CASSIDAGDQPQHF
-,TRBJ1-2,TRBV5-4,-,TGTGCCAGCAGCTTTATGGAGGGAAACTATGGCTACACCTTC,CASSFMEGNYGYTF
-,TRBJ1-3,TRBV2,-,TGTGCCAGCAGTGTTGTGCAGGGCGCTGGAAACACCATATATTTT,CASSVVQGAGNTIYF
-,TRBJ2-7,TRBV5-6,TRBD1,TGTGCCAGCAGATTGAAGGGGGCGAGGTACGAGCAGTACTTC,CASRLKGARYEQYF
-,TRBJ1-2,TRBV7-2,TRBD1,TGTGCCAGCAGCCTAAGACAGGGCGGCTACACCTTC,CASSLRQGGYTF
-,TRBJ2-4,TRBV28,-,TGTGCCAGCAGTCGGCAGGGCCCGGACATTCAGTACTTC,CASSRQGPDIQYF
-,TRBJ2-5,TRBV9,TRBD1,TGTGCCAGCAGCACGGGACAGGGGTTGGCCCAGTACTTC,CASSTGQGLAQYF
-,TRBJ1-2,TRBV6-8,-,TGTGCCAGCAGACCCGAGGGTGGCTACACCTTC,CASRPEGGYTF
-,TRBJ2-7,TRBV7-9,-,TGTGCCAGCAGCTTGGAGGGGGCGATGGGCGAGCAGTACTTC,CASSLEGAMGEQYF
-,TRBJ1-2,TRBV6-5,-,TGTGCCAGCAGTTACATACCCCCAAGAGTCTATGGCTACACCTTC,CASSYIPPRVYGYTF
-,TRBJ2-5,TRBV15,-,TGTGCCACCAGCAGAGATACAGGGGGGACGGGGGGAGAGACCCAGTACTTC,CATSRDTGGTGGETQYF
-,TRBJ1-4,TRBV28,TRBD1,TGTGCCAGCAGTTCGATCGTCCCGGGACAGGGGAGGGGTGAAAAACTGTTTTTT,CASSSIVPGQGRGEKLFF
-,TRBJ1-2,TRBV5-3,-,TGTGCCAGAACCCAGAAAGGCTACACCTTC,CARTQKGYTF
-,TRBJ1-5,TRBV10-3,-,TGTGCCATCAGGTCGGACAAGTCTCAGCCCCAGCATTTT,CAIRSDKSQPQHF
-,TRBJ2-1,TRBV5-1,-,TGCGCCAGCAGCCGCGACACCTACAATGAGCAGTTCTTC,CASSRDTYNEQFF
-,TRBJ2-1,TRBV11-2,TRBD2,TGTGCCAGCAGCTCCATATTAAGCGGGAGCTCCTACAATGAGCAGTTCTTC,CASSSILSGSSYNEQFF
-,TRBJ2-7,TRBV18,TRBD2,TGTGCCAGCTCACCACAGGGGACTAGCCTCGAGGGGTACTTC,CASSPQGTSLEGYF
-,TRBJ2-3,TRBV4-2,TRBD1,TGTGCCACCGCGCAAATGGGGACAGAAGATACGCAGTATTTT,CATAQMGTEDTQYF
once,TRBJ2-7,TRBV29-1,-,TGCAGCGTCGGAAAAGGGGGGGTTATAGGCGAGCAGTACTTC,CSVGKGGVIGEQYF
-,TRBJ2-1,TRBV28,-,TGTGCCAGCAGTTTCGGGGGTGGGCAGTTCTTC,CASSFGGGQFF
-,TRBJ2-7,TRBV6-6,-,TGTGCCAGCAGTTCCAGGGACGAGCAGTACTTC,CASSSRDEQYF